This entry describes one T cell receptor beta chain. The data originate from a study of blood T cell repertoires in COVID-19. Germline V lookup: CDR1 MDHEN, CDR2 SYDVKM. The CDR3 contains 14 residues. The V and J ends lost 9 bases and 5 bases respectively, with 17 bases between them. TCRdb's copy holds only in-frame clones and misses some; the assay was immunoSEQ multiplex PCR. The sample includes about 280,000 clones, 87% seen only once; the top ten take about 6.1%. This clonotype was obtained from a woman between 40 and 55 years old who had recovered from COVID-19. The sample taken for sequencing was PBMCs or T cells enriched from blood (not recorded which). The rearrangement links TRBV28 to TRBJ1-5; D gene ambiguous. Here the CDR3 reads CASFEGGSDQPQHF. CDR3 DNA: TGTGCCAGTTTTGAGGGAGGCTCTGATCAGCCCCAGCATTTT.